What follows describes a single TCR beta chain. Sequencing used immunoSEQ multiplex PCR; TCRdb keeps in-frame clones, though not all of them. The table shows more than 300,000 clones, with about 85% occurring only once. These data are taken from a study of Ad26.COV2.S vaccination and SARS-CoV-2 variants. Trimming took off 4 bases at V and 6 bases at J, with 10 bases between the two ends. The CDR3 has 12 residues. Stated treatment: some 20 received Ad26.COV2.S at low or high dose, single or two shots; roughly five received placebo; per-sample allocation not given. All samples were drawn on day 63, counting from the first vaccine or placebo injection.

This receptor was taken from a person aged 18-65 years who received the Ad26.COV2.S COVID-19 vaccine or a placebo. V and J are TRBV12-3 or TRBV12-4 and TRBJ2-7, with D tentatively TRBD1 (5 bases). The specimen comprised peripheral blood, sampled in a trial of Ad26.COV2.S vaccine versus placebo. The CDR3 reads CASSYRRAEQYF. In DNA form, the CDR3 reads TGTGCCAGCAGTTACCGCAGGGCCGAGCAGTACTTC.